This T cell receptor (beta chain) was sequenced in a study of T-cell memory formation after mild COVID-19. Study-level background: Among the donors, TCR clusters were largely specific to each donor. Points from the study as a whole: Day 15 to 85 contracting clones showed balanced CD4/CD8; day 15 to 37 expanders favored CD4+.

This CDR3 is 15 amino acids long. Germline V CDR1 and CDR2: LGHDT, YNNKEL (reference sequence). V was shortened by 1 base and J by 4 bases, with 13 bases between the two germline ends. A 5'RACE reaction primed in the constant segment made cDNA libraries of TCR alpha and TCR beta, and these carried sample barcodes and UMIs. From the 5' RACE reads, TCRdb called clonotypes with MiXCR, one entry per CDR3 protein. The table has about 39,000 distinct CDR3 sequences, about 6.1% seen once; the top ten hold approximately 0.81%. At least ten counts were recorded for this clonotype. Its target is not known. The origin of this receptor is an adult who had mild COVID-19 (a few samples of this study predate the infection). Cell type and time point are not known. The chain employs TRBV3-1 and TRBJ1-1; tentatively, D is TRBD1 (6 bases). Sequenced material: PBMCs or a T cell subset sorted from them (not recorded which). CDR3 bases: TGTGCCAGCAGCCAAGCACAGGGTAGTGGCACTGAAGCTTTCTTT. It yields the protein CASSQAQGSGTEAFF.